The 19 T cell receptor beta chains listed next were all sequenced from one sample in a study of response to subunit inactivated influenza vaccine. Each CDR3 protein gets one entry after TCRdb re-called the RT-PCR reads with MiXCR. This table holds fewer than 400,000 distinct CDR3 sequences, 20% to 25% found once. The material sequenced was PBMCs from blood, taken roughly 20 months after vaccination. All receptors come from a man aged 45 to 70 who received an inactivated influenza vaccine.

J is TRBJ2-1 and V is TRBV7-9, with 15 bases aligning to TRBD2. This CDR3 spans 17 amino acids. The V gene's germline CDR1 is SEHNR and CDR2 FQNEAQ (reference sequence). V shed 5 bases, J shed 4 bases, and the junction held 6 bases outside the gene matches. CDR3 residues: CASSSGTSGGMYNEQFF. Here the CDR3 DNA reads TGTGCCAGCAGCAGCGGGACTAGCGGGGGGATGTACAATGAGCAGTTCTTC.

This chain connects TRBV4-1 to TRBJ2-3, with D possibly TRBD1 on 5 matching bases. V lost 0 bases and J 0 bases, leaving 16 bases between the germline ends. Germline-derived CDR1 and CDR2 are MGHRA and YSYEKL. The CDR3 extends over 18 amino acids. As DNA, the CDR3 is TGCGCCAGCAGCCAAGATAATTGGGGCGGAACTAGCACAGATACGCAGTATTTT. This encodes CASSQDNWGGTSTDTQYF.

This clonotype was counted many times. The chain joins TRBV7-2 to TRBJ2-7; no firm D call. This CDR3 contains 12 residues. The germline V and J ends were trimmed by 0 bases and 4 bases, with 4 bases remaining between them. In germline, CDR1 is SGHTA, CDR2 FQGNSA. CDR3 residues: CASSLARYEQYF. CDR3 sequence (DNA): TGTGCCAGCAGCTTAGCGCGGTACGAGCAGTACTTC.

In this sample, this clonotype turned up a few times. The chain couples TRBV29-1 to TRBJ2-1; no definite D call. CDR3 size: 13 residues. Trimming left V 1 base short and J 0 bases short, with 4 bases between. The V gene's germline CDR1 is SQVTM and CDR2 ANQGSEA. The CDR3 region is CSVEASSYNEQFF. The CDR3 DNA is TGCAGCGTTGAAGCCAGCTCCTACAATGAGCAGTTCTTC.

This CDR3 is CASGTGYTEAFF. In nucleotides, the CDR3 is TGTGCCAGTGGGACAGGGTACACTGAAGCTTTCTTT. The V call is TRBV19, the J call TRBJ1-1, with 9 positions matching TRBD1. The V and J ends lost 8 bases and 3 bases, in that order; junction bases with no gene match: 1. The CDR3 has 12 residues. Germline V gene data show CDR1 as LNHDA and CDR2 as SQIVND (reference sequence). Combining the CDR3 with reference TRBV19 and TRBJ1-1 gives the whole variable domain DGGITQSPKYLFRKEGQNVTLSCEQNLNHDAMYWYRQDPGQGLRLIYYSQIVNDFQKGDIAEGYSVSREKKESFPLTVTSAQKNPTAFYLCASGTGYTEAFFGQGTRLTVV.

The table lists this clonotype with a few counts. The chain combines TRBV4-1 with TRBJ1-4, with 9 bases aligning to TRBD1. The CDR3 spans 18 residues. J was trimmed by 0 bases and V by 4 bases; bases with no gene match: 9. Germline V gives CDR1 MGHRA, CDR2 YSYEKL. CDR3 amino acids: CASSPGGGQGATNEKLFF. For the CDR3, the DNA is TGCGCCAGCAGCCCCGGTGGGGGACAGGGAGCAACTAATGAAAAACTGTTTTTT.

This chain joins TRBV29-1 and TRBJ2-3; D is possibly TRBD2 (6 bases). CDR3 size: 13 residues. Germline V gene lookup returns CDR1 SQVTM and CDR2 ANQGSEA. V was clipped by 5 bases and J by 2 bases, with 11 bases between them. The CDR3 loop is CSVLAATTDTQYF. The CDR3 region has the DNA TGCAGCGTTTTAGCGGCTACCACAGATACGCAGTATTTT.

The table lists this clonotype with a few counts. The chain has TRBV20-1 and TRBJ2-1, with 12 bases identical to TRBD2. After removal of 1 base from V and 3 bases from J, the junction contained 1 base not matched to a gene. Germline V gene sequence: CDR1 DFQATT, CDR2 SNEGSKA (reference sequence). CDR3 size: 15 residues. This CDR3 reads CSARGTSGVYNEQFF. CDR3 nucleotides: TGCAGTGCTAGAGGGACTAGCGGGGTCTACAATGAGCAGTTCTTC.

This clonotype was found many times. The J gene is TRBJ1-5, the V gene TRBV7-9; D ambiguous. The ends were cut back, 11 bases at V and 9 bases at J, with 14 bases in the middle. CDR1 SEHNR and CDR2 FQNEAQ come from the germline V gene (reference sequence). CDR3 length: 11 amino acids. CDR3 protein: CAPTSGWPQHF. For the CDR3, the DNA is TGTGCCCCCACTAGCGGGTGGCCCCAGCATTTT.

In the case of this clonotype: One base away lies a much larger clone, so this may be a sequencing read error. The gene calls are TRBV3-1 and TRBJ2-3; D gene uncertain. The V end was cut by 3 bases, the J end by 2 bases, with 3 bases between. CDR1 and CDR2 from the germline V gene are LGHDT and YNNKEL (reference sequence). This CDR3 comprises 12 residues. CDR3 coding DNA: TGTGCCAGCAGCCACTACACAGATACGCAGTATTTT. This encodes CASSHYTDTQYF.

The chain has TRBV2 and TRBJ2-2, with a tentative D call TRBD1 (6 bases). The CDR3 runs 13 residues. Trimming took 6 bases from V and 5 from J, leaving 10 bases between them. CDR1 and CDR2 (germline): SNHLY, FYNNEI. CDR3 loop: CASRDQGTGELFF. The DNA for the CDR3 is TGTGCCAGCAGGGATCAGGGGACCGGGGAGCTGTTTTTT.

V usage is TRBV29-1 and J usage is TRBJ2-2; 7 bases are shared with TRBD1. CDR1 is SQVTM, CDR2 ANQGSEA, per germline. The CDR3 sequence is 14 residues long. The V and J ends lost 4 bases and 7 bases, in that order; junction bases with no gene match: 9. CDR3 loop: CSVAGGQSGGELFF. The DNA of the CDR3 is TGCAGCGTTGCAGGGGGTCAGAGTGGCGGGGAGCTGTTTTTT.

The chain joins TRBV20-1 to TRBJ1-2; D call uncertain. The CDR3 has 13 residues. Trimming shortened V by 6 bases and J by 4 bases, and 15 bases separated the two germline ends. The germline V gene encodes CDR1 DFQATT and CDR2 SNEGSKA (reference sequence). CDR3 DNA: TGCAGTGCCAACCGGGCTGTTGGCTATGGCTACACCTTC. Translated, it gives CSANRAVGYGYTF.

The V and J genes are TRBV20-1 and TRBJ1-1, with a weak D call TRBD1 (5 bases). The CDR3 is made up of 13 amino acids. Germline V gene sequence: CDR1 DFQATT, CDR2 SNEGSKA (reference sequence). V lost 6 bases, J lost 5 bases, and 16 bases lay in between. The CDR3 reads CSAAGTPSTEAFF. CDR3 coding DNA: TGCAGTGCCGCCGGGACCCCTTCTACTGAAGCTTTCTTT.

This rearrangement joins TRBV6-2 or TRBV6-3 to TRBJ2-2, with 10 bases that match TRBD2. In germline, CDR1 is MNHEY, CDR2 SVGEGT. The CDR3 is 16 amino acids. V lost 4 bases, J lost 5 bases, and 7 bases stayed unmatched. CDR3 sequence: CASSSQGLARTGELFF. The CDR3 region has the DNA TGTGCCAGCAGTTCACAGGGACTAGCGCGGACCGGGGAGCTGTTTTTT.

V usage is TRBV4-1 and J usage is TRBJ1-1; 10 bases map to TRBD1. CDR1 and CDR2 from the germline V gene are MGHRA and YSYEKL. The CDR3 consists of 15 residues. Germline trimming cut 0 bases from V and 4 bases from J; bases unmatched to any gene: 2. CDR3 DNA sequence: TGCGCCAGCAGCCAAGACGACAGGGGGCTCACTGAAGCTTTCTTT. Translated: CASSQDDRGLTEAFF.

This sequence joins TRBV21-1 and TRBJ2-1; the D call of TRBD2 is as the table states it, not checked on the DNA. TRBV21-1 is given as a pseudogene. This CDR3 has 17 amino acids. The CDR3 region has the DNA TGTGCCAGGGAACTTGGGGCGGGAGGGTGCTCCTACAATGAGCAGTTCTTC. As protein: CARELGAGGCSYNEQFF.

The rearrangement joins TRBV4-3 to TRBJ1-2; unclear D gene. V lost 0 bases and J 7 bases, leaving 15 bases between the germline ends. Germline V lookup: CDR1 LGHNA, CDR2 YSLEER. The CDR3 contains 15 residues. CDR3 loop: CASSQDGLLPGGYTF. The DNA for the CDR3 is TGCGCCAGCAGCCAAGACGGGCTATTACCAGGTGGCTACACCTTC.

This clonotype occurred a few times. The rearrangement joins TRBV7-2 to TRBJ1-2; tentative D call: TRBD1 (5 bases). V was trimmed by 0 bases and J by 4 bases, leaving 12 bases between them. CDR3 length equals 15 residues. Germline CDR1 reads SGHTA; CDR2 reads FQGNSA. The CDR3 nucleotides read TGTGCCAGCAGCTTAGCGCAGGGAAGGGGCTATGGCTACACCTTC. It is translated as CASSLAQGRGYGYTF.